This T cell receptor beta chain comes out of a study of cytomegalovirus exposure and HLA in healthy donors. Regarding the study as a whole: A later look showed TCR association rates differing by HLA locus, highest for DRB1 and lowest for HLA-C. Three chains tied to CMV proved CMV antigen-specific in vitro.

Regarding this clone: Its antigen is undetermined.

The PCR had 60 Vbeta and 13 Jbeta primers. Generated by immunoSEQ multiplex PCR, the TCRdb table keeps only in-frame clones and is missing some. This sample yields about 150,000 clones, of which approximately 80% are seen a single time; 3% to 4% belongs to the top ten. The ends were cut back, 2 bases at V and 5 bases at J, with 6 bases in the middle. Germline V gene lookup returns CDR1 SGHVS and CDR2 FNYEAQ. This CDR3 has 12 amino acids. Input material: PBMCs. The chain uses TRBV7-6 and TRBJ2-5; a possible D gene is TRBD2 (5 bases). This sequence originates from a woman in her thirties or forties in good health and CMV-seronegative. The CDR3 region is CASSLSGETQYF. CDR3 DNA sequence: TGTGCCAGCAGCTTATCGGGGGAGACCCAGTACTTC. Full variable domain (missing parts from reference TRBV7-6 and TRBJ2-5): GAGVSQSPRYKVTKRGQDVALRCDPISGHVSLYWYRQALGQGPEFLTYFNYEAQQDKSGLPNDRFSAERPEGSISTLTIQRTEQRDSAMYRCASSLSGETQYFGPGTRLLVL.